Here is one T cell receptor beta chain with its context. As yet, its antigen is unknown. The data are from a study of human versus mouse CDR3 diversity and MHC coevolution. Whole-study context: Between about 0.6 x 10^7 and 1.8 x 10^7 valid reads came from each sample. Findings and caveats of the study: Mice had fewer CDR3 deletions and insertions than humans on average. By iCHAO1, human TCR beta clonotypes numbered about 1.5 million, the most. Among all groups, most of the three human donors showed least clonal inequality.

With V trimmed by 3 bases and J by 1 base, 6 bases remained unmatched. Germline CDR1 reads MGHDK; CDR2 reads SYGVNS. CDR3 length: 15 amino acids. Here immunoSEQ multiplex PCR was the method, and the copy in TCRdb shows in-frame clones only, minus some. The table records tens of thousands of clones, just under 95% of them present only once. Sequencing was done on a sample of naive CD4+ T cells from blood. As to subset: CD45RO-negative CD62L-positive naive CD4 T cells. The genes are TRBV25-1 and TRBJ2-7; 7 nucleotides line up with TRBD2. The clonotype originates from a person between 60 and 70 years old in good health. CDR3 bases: TGTGCCAGCAGTGATGGGCGGGGGTGGTCCTACGAGCAGTACTTC. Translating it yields CASSDGRGWSYEQYF.